The clone carrying this T cell receptor (beta chain) came up many times. What it binds is unknown. J was trimmed by 3 bases and V by 4 bases; bases with no gene match: 13. Germline values: CDR1 DFQATT, CDR2 SNEGSKA (reference sequence). The CDR3 loop spans 18 amino acids. Clinical symptoms and serum thyroxine were used for diagnosis; TRAb, thyroid ultrasound and orbital computed tomography were also relied on. Using RNA transcripts, the TCR beta CDR3 regions were amplified. After a first-round RT-PCR with HTBI primers, a second-round multiplex PCR was run. TCRdb called the multiplex PCR reads again in MiXCR, with one record for every CDR3 protein. The data show about 400,000 distinct CDR3 sequences, about a sixth seen once. The data stem from a study of Graves' ophthalmopathy and Graves' hyperthyroidism. Broader study findings: Most thyroid-expanded clonotypes exceeding 0.001 frequency were also found in blood.

Sequencing was performed on peripheral blood. This sequence originates from a woman aged 18 to 35 with Graves' ophthalmopathy. The chain couples TRBV20-1 to TRBJ2-2, with 11 bases fitting TRBD2. CDR3 DNA: TGCAGTGCTACCCTAGGGGTACTAGCGGGAGTTTACACCGGGGAGCTGTTTTTT. It specifies CSATLGVLAGVYTGELFF.